Below, one T cell receptor (beta chain) is given with its context. No antigen is known for it. CDR1 MDHEN and CDR2 SYDVKM come from the germline V gene. The V gene end was trimmed by 4 bases and the J gene end by 6 bases; junction bases not matched to a gene: 11. The CDR3 totals 16 residues. These data belong to a study of post-analysis software for immune sequencing data. Across the study: The cohort encompassed relapsing-remitting, secondary progressive and progressive-relapsing multiple sclerosis disease courses.

Researchers reported that TCR beta cDNA libraries carried unique molecular identifiers. T cells numbering roughly 0.85 to 11 million yielded around 500,000 cDNA molecules. Each CDR3 protein gets one entry after TCRdb re-called the PCR reads with MiXCR. The sample holds about 800,000 distinct CDR3 sequences, less than 35% seen once. Study-wide results and limits: Multiple sclerosis patients showed significantly lower normalized Chao1 diversity than controls did. In patients, TRBV5-6, TRBV5-1 and TRBV20-1 belonged to five or six TRBV segments found more frequently than in controls.

The J gene is TRBJ2-1, the V gene TRBV28; 8 bases line up with TRBD1. The TCR sequence derives from a girl aged 5-17 years with multiple sclerosis. The specimen was blood. Here the CDR3 reads CASSSPPGTGPNEQFF. The CDR3, as DNA: TGTGCCAGCAGTTCGCCACCCGGGACAGGCCCCAATGAGCAGTTCTTC.